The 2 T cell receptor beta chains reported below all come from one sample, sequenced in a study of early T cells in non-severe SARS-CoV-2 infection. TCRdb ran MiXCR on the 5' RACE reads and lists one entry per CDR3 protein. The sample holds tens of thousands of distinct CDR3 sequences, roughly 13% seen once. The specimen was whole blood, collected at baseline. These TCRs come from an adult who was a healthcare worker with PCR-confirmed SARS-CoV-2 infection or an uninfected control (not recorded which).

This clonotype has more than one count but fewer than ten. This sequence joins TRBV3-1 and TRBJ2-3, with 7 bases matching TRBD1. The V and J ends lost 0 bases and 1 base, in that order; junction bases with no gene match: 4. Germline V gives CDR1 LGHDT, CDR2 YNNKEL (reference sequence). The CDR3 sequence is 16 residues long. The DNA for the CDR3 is TGTGCCAGCAGCCAAGATTTCGGACAGGGCACAGATACGCAGTATTTT. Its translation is CASSQDFGQGTDTQYF.

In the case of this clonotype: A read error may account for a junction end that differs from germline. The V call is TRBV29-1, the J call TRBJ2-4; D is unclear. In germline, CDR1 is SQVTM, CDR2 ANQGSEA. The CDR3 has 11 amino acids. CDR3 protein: CNVRAKNIQYF. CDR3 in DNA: TGCAACGTTAGAGCCAAAAACATTCAGTACTTC.